A single sample gave rise to the 3 T cell receptor beta chains below, sequenced in a study of shared clonotypes between healthy human individuals. TCRdb keeps only in-frame clones here, not all; method: immunoSEQ multiplex PCR. The sample shows roughly 2,000,000 clones, roughly 93% of them seen only once. Naive CD8 cells, CD45RO-negative and positively selected for CCR7, excluded terminally differentiated effector memory CD45RA+ cells. Specimen: naive CD8+ T cells from PBMCs. The receptors were sampled from a man between 18 and 35 years old in good health. Some clones in this sample may be carry-over from other donors' samples.

The chain recombines TRBV6-5 with TRBJ1-1; no firm D call. The CDR3 is 16 amino acids. Trimming removed 0 bases at V and 2 bases at J, with 13 bases between. Germline V CDR1 and CDR2: MNHEY, SVGAGI. CDR3: CASSYSTYPANTEAFF. The CDR3 DNA reads TGTGCCAGCAGTTACTCGACGTATCCAGCCAACACTGAAGCTTTCTTT.

The chain's CDR3 is CAISGWGGIGAGELFF. CDR3 DNA sequence: TGTGCCATCAGTGGATGGGGCGGGATAGGGGCCGGGGAGCTGTTTTTT. V and J are TRBV10-3 and TRBJ2-2, with TRBD2 as a possible D gene (6 bases). CDR1 is ENHRY, CDR2 SYGVKD, per germline. The CDR3 covers 16 residues. Trimming removed 4 bases at V and 6 bases at J, with 18 bases between.

This chain uses TRBV28 with TRBJ1-4; no definite D call. The CDR3 length is 13 residues. CDR1 MDHEN and CDR2 SYDVKM come from the germline V gene. V was cut by 2 bases and J by 6 bases, with 7 bases left in between. The CDR3 protein is CASSLDTDEKLFF. Here the CDR3 DNA reads TGTGCCAGCAGTTTAGACACGGATGAAAAACTGTTTTTT.